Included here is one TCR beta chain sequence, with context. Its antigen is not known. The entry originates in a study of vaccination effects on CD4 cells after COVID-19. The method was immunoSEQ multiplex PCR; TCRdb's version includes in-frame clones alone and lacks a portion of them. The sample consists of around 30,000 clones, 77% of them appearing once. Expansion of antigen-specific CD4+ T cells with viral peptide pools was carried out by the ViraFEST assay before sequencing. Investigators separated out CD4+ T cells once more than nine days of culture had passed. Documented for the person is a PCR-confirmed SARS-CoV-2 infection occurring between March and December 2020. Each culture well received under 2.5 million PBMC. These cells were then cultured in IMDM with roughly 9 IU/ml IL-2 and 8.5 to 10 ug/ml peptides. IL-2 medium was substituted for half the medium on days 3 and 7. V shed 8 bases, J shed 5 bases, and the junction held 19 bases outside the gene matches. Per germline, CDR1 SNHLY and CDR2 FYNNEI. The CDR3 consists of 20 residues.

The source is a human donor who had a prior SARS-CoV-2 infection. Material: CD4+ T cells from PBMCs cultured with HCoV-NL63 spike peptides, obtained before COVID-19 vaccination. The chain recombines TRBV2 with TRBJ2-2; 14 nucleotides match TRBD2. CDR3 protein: CASGGALGGLAGAGTGELFF. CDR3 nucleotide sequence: TGTGCCAGCGGGGGCGCGCTTGGGGGACTAGCGGGAGCGGGGACCGGGGAGCTGTTTTTT. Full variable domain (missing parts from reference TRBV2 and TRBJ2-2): EPEVTQTPSHQVTQMGQEVILRCVPISNHLYFYWYRQILGQKVEFLVSFYNNEISEKSEIFDDQFSVERPDGSNFTLKIRSTKLEDSAMYFCASGGALGGLAGAGTGELFFGEGSRLTVL.